The 17 T cell receptor beta chains below come from one sample, sequenced in a study of shared clonotypes between healthy human individuals. This table comes from immunoSEQ multiplex PCR, and its TCRdb copy is limited to in-frame clones, with some not included. The sample yields a few million clones, approximately 95% seen once. Specimen: naive CD4+ T cells from PBMCs. The subset is: CD45RA+ positively selected. These receptors originate from a man aged 18 to 29 in good health. Some clones in this sample may be carry-over from other donors' samples.

CDR3 sequence: CASSQGTASSGNTIYF. CDR3 DNA sequence: TGTGCCAGCAGCCAAGGGACAGCTTCTTCTGGAAACACCATATATTTT. The V call is TRBV6-6, the J call TRBJ1-3, with 7 bases lining up with TRBD1. Germline CDR1 is MNHNY and CDR2 is SVGAGI (reference sequence). The CDR3 totals 16 residues. Trimming removed 6 bases from V and 1 base from J; junction bases left unmatched: 9.

The gene calls are TRBV29-1 and TRBJ2-1; D is ambiguous. The CDR3 loop spans 13 amino acids. V was shortened by 7 bases and J by 7 bases, with 17 bases between the two germline ends. The germline V gene has CDR1 SQVTM and CDR2 ANQGSEA. The CDR3 DNA reads TGCAGCGGGACCTTAATGGTTCAAAATGAGCAGTTCTTC. This sequence encodes CSGTLMVQNEQFF.

To note about this clone: Germline and junction disagree at one end, which may indicate a read error. The J gene is TRBJ2-1, the V gene TRBV7-6; 10 bases are shared with TRBD1. From germline, CDR1 is SGHVS and CDR2 FNYEAQ. The CDR3 covers 12 residues. This CDR3 reads CASSQGVGTGVF. The CDR3 DNA is TGTGCCAGCAGCCAAGGTGTGGGGACAGGGGTCTTC.

This clone was observed a single time. The chain employs TRBV6-5 and TRBJ2-7; no clear D. The CDR3 extends over 12 amino acids. The V end lost 6 bases, the J end lost 5 bases, and 11 bases lay between the germline ends. The germline gives CDR1 MNHEY, CDR2 SVGAGI. CDR3 residues: CASRANWDEQYF. The CDR3 bases are TGTGCCAGCAGGGCCAATTGGGACGAGCAGTACTTC.

The chain employs TRBV28 and TRBJ2-7; no reliable D call. Germline V gene data show CDR1 as MDHEN and CDR2 as SYDVKM. This CDR3 region has 13 residues. The V end lost 6 bases, the J end lost 3 bases, and 12 bases lay between the germline ends. The CDR3 bases are TGTGCCAGCAGAGTCGGTCTAGTCTACGAGCAGTACTTC. It specifies CASRVGLVYEQYF.

V gene TRBV7-2 combines with J gene TRBJ2-3; perhaps TRBD1 as D (6 bases). Germline lookup yields CDR1 SGHTA and CDR2 FQGNSA. This CDR3 has 14 residues. Trimming removed 7 bases at V and 4 bases at J, with 15 bases between. CDR3 DNA sequence: TGTGCCAGCATAGGATTACAGGGATCAGATACGCAGTATTTT. This codes for CASIGLQGSDTQYF.

In this sample, this clone turned up once. The chain combines TRBV18 with TRBJ1-1; a weak D match, TRBD1 (5 bases). Germline V CDR1 and CDR2: KGHSH, LQKENI. This CDR3 spans 13 amino acids. Trimming removed 7 bases from V and 3 bases from J, with 12 bases in between. This CDR3 reads CASCSGGDTEAFF. The CDR3 DNA is TGTGCCAGCTGTTCCGGGGGGGACACTGAAGCTTTCTTT.

This clone was seen just once. The junction departs from germline at one end; a sequencing error may be responsible. This sequence joins TRBV18 and TRBJ2-3, with TRBD2 matching 11 bases. Germline-derived CDR1 and CDR2 are KGHSH and LQKENI. The CDR3 length is 16 residues. The CDR3: CASSPPTSGSADTQYF. In DNA form, the CDR3 reads TGTGCCAGCTCTCCACCAACTAGCGGGAGCGCAGATACGCAGTATTTT.

The rearrangement links TRBV30 to TRBJ1-5; possible D gene TRBD1, 5 bases. Trimming cost V 8 bases and J 9 bases, with 20 bases left between them. CDR3 length: 13 amino acids. Germline V gene data show CDR1 as GTSNPN and CDR2 as SVGIG (reference sequence). The CDR3 region has the DNA TGTGCCCACTCCGCGGGCAGGGAGTCGCCCCAGCATTTT. This translates into CAHSAGRESPQHF.

This rearrangement joins TRBV6-1 to TRBJ1-5, with 7 bases aligning to TRBD1. The CDR3 sequence is 15 residues long. Per germline, CDR1 MNHNS and CDR2 SASEGT. Unmatched junction bases numbered 8, after V lost 8 bases and J lost 1 base. The DNA of the CDR3 is TGTGCCAGCCTACAGGGGATGTTGAGCAATCAGCCCCAGCATTTT. It encodes CASLQGMLSNQPQHF.

This clone was counted a single time. The CDR3 sequence is CASSLIRQGAKGEQFF. DNA for the CDR3: TGTGCCAGCAGTTTAATTAGGCAGGGGGCGAAAGGTGAGCAGTTCTTC. The rearrangement joins TRBV28 to TRBJ2-1, with 8 positions matching TRBD1. V lost 2 bases and J lost 9; bases outside the gene matches: 12. In germline, CDR1 is MDHEN, CDR2 SYDVKM. CDR3 length: 16 residues.

Points on this clone: This specimen includes other DNA sequences encoding the same CDR3. The J gene is TRBJ2-5, the V gene TRBV28; D remains unclear. Germline V gene lookup returns CDR1 MDHEN and CDR2 SYDVKM. The V and J ends lost 1 base and 1 base respectively, with 7 bases between them. The CDR3 is 14 amino acids. The DNA of the CDR3 is TGTGCCAGCAGTTTATCGGGCAGCCAAGAGACCCAGTACTTC. Protein sequence: CASSLSGSQETQYF.

CDR3 bases: TGTGCCAGCAGTGCAGATAGTTTGGCCGCGCAGTTCTTC. Its translation: CASSADSLAAQFF. The J gene is TRBJ2-1, the V gene TRBV2, with D uncertain. The CDR3 is 13 amino acids. V was trimmed by 4 bases and J by 12 bases, leaving 16 bases between them. Looked up from germline, CDR1 is SNHLY and CDR2 is FYNNEI.

This rearrangement joins TRBV18 to TRBJ1-2, with 8 bases aligning to TRBD1. CDR1 and CDR2 from the germline V gene are KGHSH and LQKENI. There are 15 residues in the CDR3. V was clipped by 0 bases and J by 5 bases; unmatched bases: 5. The CDR3 region has the DNA TGTGCCAGCTCACCACCCGGGACAGGTGCTTATGGCTACACCTTC. This translates into CASSPPGTGAYGYTF.

The chain combines TRBV4-2 with TRBJ2-1; 8 bases map to TRBD1. The CDR3 totals 19 residues. V trimming: 1 base; J trimming: 2 bases; junction bases outside the gene matches: 13. CDR1 and CDR2 (germline): LGHNA, YNFKEQ. CDR3 in amino acids: CASSQAGRGRLDTYNEQFF. CDR3 DNA: TGTGCCAGCAGCCAAGCTGGCAGGGGGCGGCTAGACACCTACAATGAGCAGTTCTTC.

The J gene is TRBJ2-2, the V gene TRBV9, with D perhaps TRBD1 (6 bases). Germline V CDR1 and CDR2: SGDLS, YYNGEE. V was shortened by 4 bases and J by 4 bases, with 11 bases between the two germline ends. The CDR3 extends over 14 amino acids. CDR3: CASSYDRPTGELFF. CDR3 bases: TGTGCCAGCAGCTACGACAGGCCCACCGGGGAGCTGTTTTTT.

The chain uses TRBV4-1 and TRBJ2-3, with 14 bases fitting TRBD2. Per the germline V gene, CDR1 is MGHRA and CDR2 is YSYEKL. V lost 2 bases, J lost 5 bases, and 9 bases stayed unmatched. The CDR3 runs 18 residues. The CDR3 DNA reads as TGCGCCAGCAGCCAACCCTACAAGGGACTAGCGGGAGAAGATACGCAGTATTTT. Its translation: CASSQPYKGLAGEDTQYF.